Listed below are T cell receptor beta chains from one sample, sequenced in a study of blood T cells in healthy people across ages. MiXCR, applied by TCRdb to the 5' RACE reads, yields one record per CDR3 protein. The sample shows approximately 830,000 distinct CDR3 sequences, 55% to 65% of them seen only once. Material: blood. All receptors derive from a young man in good health. Both conserved end residues are trimmed from each CDR3.

cdr3_length | v_call | cdr3_aa
10 | TRBV10-3 | AISPSNQPQH
11 | TRBV6-5 | ASKGGYANVLT
15 | TRBV3-1 | ASSQGTGSSYNSPLH
13 | TRBV18 | ASSPQPGVSYGYT
14 | TRBV4-2 | ASSQDRTGQNYGYT
14 | TRBV10-3 | AIRAGGSATNEELF
14 | TRBV7-3 | ASSLISGGSTDTQY
11 | TRBV21-1 | ATGGVPNNEQF
11 | TRBV4-2 | ASSQANIYGYT
13 | TRBV10-3 | AISERVHVGNEQY
11 | TRBV24-1 | ATSETYNQPQH
13 | TRBV9 | ASSQTSGPSYEQY
10 | TRBV7-6 | ASSFGQYGYT
13 | TRBV9 | ASSPGGVRTDTQY
14 | TRBV28 | ASSPSGSGGIETQY
12 | TRBV10-3 | ATRQGATGETQY
11 | TRBV3-1 | ASTREPDNEQF
13 | TRBV7-9 | ASSVGQGAGEKLF
12 | TRBV20-1 | SAQSSTGAGEQY
11 | TRBV7-9 | ASSRNGGETQY
15 | TRBV7-2 | ASSLPGQGVVGEKLF
12 | TRBV29-1 | SVEDNSRPDTQY
11 | TRBV29-1 | SARRGQSYGQY
12 | TRBV7-9 | ASSLSLTWGEQY
13 | TRBV6-2/TRBV6-3 | ASEGRDRDYNEQF
13 | TRBV7-9 | TSSLHARDSETQY
11 | TRBV10-3 | ATGGGESDTQY